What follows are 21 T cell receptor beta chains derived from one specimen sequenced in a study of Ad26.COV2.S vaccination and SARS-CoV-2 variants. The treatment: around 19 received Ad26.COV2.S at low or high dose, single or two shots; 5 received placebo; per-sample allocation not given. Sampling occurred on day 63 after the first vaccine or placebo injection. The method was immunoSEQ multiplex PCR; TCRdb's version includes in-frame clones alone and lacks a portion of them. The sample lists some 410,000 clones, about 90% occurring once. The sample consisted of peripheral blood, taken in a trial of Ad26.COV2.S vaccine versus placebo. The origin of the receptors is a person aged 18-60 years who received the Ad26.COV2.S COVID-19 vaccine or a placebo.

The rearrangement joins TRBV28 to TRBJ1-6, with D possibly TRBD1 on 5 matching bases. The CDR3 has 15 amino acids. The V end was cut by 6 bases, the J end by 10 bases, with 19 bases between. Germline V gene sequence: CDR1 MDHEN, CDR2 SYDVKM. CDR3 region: CASRSGHALLSPLHF. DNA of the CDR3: TGTGCCAGCAGGTCAGGACACGCACTATTGTCACCCCTCCACTTT.

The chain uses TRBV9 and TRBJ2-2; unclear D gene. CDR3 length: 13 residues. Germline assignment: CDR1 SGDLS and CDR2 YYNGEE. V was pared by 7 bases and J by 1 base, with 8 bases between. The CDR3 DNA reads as TGTGCCAGCGAGAGAGAGAACACCGGGGAGCTGTTTTTT. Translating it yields CASERENTGELFF.

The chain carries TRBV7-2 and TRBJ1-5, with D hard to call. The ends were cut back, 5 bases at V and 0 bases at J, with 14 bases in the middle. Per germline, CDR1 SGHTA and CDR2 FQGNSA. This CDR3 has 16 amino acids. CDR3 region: CASSPRVQNSNQPQHF. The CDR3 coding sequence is TGTGCCAGCAGCCCAAGGGTACAAAATAGCAATCAGCCCCAGCATTTT. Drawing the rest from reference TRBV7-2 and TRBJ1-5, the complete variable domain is GAGVSQSPSNKVTEKGKDVELRCDPISGHTALYWYRQSLGQGLEFLIYFQGNSAPDKSGLPSDRFSAERTGGSVSTLTIQRTQQEDSAVYLCASSPRVQNSNQPQHFGDGTRLSIL.

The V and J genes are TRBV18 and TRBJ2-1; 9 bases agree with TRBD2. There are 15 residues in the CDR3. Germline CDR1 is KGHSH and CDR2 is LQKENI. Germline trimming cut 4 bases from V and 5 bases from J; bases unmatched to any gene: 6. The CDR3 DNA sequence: TGTGCCAGCTCACTGAAGCGGGGGGACAACAATGAGCAGTTCTTC. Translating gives CASSLKRGDNNEQFF. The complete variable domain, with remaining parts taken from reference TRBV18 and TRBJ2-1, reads NAGVMQNPRHLVRRRGQEARLRCSPMKGHSHVYWYRQLPEEGLKFMVYLQKENIIDESGMPKERFSAEFPKEGPSILRIQQVVRGDSAAYFCASSLKRGDNNEQFFGPGTRLTVL.

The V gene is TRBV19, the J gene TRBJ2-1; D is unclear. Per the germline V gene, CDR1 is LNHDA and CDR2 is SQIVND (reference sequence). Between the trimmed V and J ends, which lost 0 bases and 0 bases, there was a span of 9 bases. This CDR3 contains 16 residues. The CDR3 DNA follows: TGTGCCAGTAGTATAGACCAGACGGTCTCCTACAATGAGCAGTTCTTC. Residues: CASSIDQTVSYNEQFF.

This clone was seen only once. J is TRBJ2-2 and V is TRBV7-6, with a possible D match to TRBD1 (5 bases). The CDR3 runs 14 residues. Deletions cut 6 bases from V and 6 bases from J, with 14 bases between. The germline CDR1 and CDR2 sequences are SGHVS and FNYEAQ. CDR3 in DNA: TGTGCCAGCAGGGGCGAATGGGGCTCCGGGGAGCTGTTTTTT. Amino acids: CASRGEWGSGELFF.

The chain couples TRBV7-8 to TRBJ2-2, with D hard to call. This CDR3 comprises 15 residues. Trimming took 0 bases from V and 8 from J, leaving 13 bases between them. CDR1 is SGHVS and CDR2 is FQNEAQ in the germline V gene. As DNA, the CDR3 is TGTGCCAGCAGCTTAGCACGTCGCGGAATTGGGGAGCTGTTTTTT. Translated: CASSLARRGIGELFF.

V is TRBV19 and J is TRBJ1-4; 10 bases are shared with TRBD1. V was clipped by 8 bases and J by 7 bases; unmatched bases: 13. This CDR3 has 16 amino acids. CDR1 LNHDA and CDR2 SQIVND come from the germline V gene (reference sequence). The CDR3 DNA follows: TGTGCCAGTGGGGACAGGGGAGGCCGGAGCTCTGAAAAACTGTTTTTT. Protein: CASGDRGGRSSEKLFF.

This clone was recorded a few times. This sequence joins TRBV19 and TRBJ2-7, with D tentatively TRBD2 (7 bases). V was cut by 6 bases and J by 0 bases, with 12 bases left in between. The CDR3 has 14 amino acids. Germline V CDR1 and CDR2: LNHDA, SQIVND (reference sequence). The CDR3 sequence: CASRAGALSYEQYF. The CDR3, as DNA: TGTGCCAGTAGGGCGGGGGCTCTCTCCTACGAGCAGTACTTC.

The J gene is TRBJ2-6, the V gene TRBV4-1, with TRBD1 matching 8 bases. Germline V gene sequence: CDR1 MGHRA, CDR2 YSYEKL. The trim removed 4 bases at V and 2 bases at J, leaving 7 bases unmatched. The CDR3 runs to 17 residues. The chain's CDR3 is CASSPGTGEAGANVLTF. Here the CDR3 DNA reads TGCGCCAGCAGCCCCGGGACAGGTGAAGCTGGGGCCAACGTCCTGACTTTC.

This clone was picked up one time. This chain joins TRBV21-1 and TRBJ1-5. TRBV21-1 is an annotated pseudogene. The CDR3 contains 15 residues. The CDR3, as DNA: TGTGCCAGCAGCAAAGGAGGGCAAGGCAATCAGCCCCAGCATTTT. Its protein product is CASSKGGQGNQPQHF.

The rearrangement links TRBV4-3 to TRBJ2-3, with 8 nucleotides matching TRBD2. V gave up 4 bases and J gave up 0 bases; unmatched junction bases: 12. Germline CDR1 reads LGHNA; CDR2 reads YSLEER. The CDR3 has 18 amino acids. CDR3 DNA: TGCGCCAGCAGCCTTCGACTACGGGCGGGGGGTAGCACAGATACGCAGTATTTT. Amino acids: CASSLRLRAGGSTDTQYF.

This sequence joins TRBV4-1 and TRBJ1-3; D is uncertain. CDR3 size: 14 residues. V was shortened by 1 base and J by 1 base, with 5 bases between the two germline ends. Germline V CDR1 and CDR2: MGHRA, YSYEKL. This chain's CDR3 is CASSQVGSGNTIYF. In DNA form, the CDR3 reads TGCGCCAGCAGCCAAGTTGGGTCTGGAAACACCATATATTTT.

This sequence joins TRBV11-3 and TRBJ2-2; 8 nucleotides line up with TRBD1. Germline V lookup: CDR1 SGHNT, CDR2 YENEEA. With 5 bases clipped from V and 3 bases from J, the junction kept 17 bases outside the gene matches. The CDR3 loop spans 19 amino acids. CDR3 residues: CASSPTGEEALWDTGELFF. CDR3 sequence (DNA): TGTGCCAGCAGCCCGACAGGGGAGGAGGCGTTATGGGACACCGGGGAGCTGTTTTTT.

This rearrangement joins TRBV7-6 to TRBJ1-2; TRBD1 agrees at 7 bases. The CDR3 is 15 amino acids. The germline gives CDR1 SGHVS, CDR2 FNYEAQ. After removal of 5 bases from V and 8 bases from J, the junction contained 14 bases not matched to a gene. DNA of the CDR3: TGTGCCAGCAGCCCGCGGGACAGAGACTCTTGGGGCTACACCTTC. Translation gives CASSPRDRDSWGYTF.

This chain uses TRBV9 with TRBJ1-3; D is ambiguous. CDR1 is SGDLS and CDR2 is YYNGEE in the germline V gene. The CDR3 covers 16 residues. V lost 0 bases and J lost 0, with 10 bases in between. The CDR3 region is CASSVDMAFSGNTIYF. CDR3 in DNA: TGTGCCAGCAGCGTAGACATGGCCTTCTCTGGAAACACCATATATTTT.

The CDR3 here is CAWSAWGAITEAFF. For the CDR3, the DNA is TGTGCCTGGAGTGCCTGGGGAGCGATTACTGAAGCTTTCTTT. The chain has TRBV30 and TRBJ1-1; D unresolved. This CDR3 has 14 residues. With 1 base removed from V and 5 bases from J, the gap between germline ends came to 14 bases. Germline V gene sequence: CDR1 GTSNPN, CDR2 SVGIG (reference sequence).

The CDR3 loop is CASSQGLGFMAYEQYF. The CDR3 DNA sequence: TGTGCCAGCAGCCAAGGACTAGGATTTATGGCCTACGAGCAGTACTTC. This chain uses TRBV3-1 (or the pseudogene TRBV3-2) with TRBJ2-7; a possible D gene is TRBD2 (6 bases). CDR3 length: 16 amino acids. V lost 1 base and J lost 2, with 15 bases in between. Germline V gives CDR1 LGHDT, CDR2 YNNKEL (reference sequence).

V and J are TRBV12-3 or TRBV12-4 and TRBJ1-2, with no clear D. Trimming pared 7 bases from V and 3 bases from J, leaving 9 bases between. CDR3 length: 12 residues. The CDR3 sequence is CASTLGDYGYTF. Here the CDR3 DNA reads TGTGCCAGCACTCTCGGTGACTATGGCTACACCTTC.

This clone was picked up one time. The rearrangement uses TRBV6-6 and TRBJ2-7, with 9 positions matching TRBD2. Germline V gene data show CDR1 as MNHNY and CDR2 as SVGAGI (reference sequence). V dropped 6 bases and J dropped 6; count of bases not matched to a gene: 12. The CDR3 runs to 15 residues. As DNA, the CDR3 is TGTGCCAGCAGCCTCTCCAGCGGGGGGCCATCCGAGCAGTACTTC. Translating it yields CASSLSSGGPSEQYF.

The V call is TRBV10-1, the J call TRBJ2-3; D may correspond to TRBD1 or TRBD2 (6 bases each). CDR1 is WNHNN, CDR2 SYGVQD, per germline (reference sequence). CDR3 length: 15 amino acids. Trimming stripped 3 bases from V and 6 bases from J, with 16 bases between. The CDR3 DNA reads TGCGCCAGCAGTGACTGGGGGGCCGGGCCGGATACGCAGTATTTT. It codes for CASSDWGAGPDTQYF.